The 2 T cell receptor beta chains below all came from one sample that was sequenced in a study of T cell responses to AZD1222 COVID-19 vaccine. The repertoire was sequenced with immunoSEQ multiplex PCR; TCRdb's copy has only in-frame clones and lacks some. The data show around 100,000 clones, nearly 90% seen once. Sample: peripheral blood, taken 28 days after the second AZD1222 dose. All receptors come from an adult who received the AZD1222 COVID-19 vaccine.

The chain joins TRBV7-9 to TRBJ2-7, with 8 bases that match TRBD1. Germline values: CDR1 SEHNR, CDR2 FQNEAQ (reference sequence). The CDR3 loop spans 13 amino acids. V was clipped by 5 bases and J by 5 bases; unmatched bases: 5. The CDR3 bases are TGTGCCAGCAGCGTACCGGACAGGGACGAGCAGTACTTC. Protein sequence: CASSVPDRDEQYF. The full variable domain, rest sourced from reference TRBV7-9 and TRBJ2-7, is DTGVSQNPRHKITKRGQNVTFRCDPISEHNRLYWYRQTLGQGPEFLTYFQNEAQLEKSRLLSDRFSAERPKGSFSTLEIQRTEQGDSAMYLCASSVPDRDEQYFGPGTRLTVT.

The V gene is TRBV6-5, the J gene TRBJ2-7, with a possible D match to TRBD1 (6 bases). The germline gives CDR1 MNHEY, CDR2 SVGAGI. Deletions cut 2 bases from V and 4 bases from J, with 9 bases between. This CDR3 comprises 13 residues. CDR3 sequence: CASSYADRYEQYF. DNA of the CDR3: TGTGCCAGCAGTTACGCCGACAGGTACGAGCAGTACTTC.